Detailed here is one T cell receptor beta chain. The PCR made use of 60 Vbeta and 13 Jbeta primers. TCRdb keeps only in-frame clones here, not all; method: immunoSEQ multiplex PCR. In the table there are some 150,000 clones, 78% of which are singletons. Germline-derived CDR1 and CDR2 are SGHDT and YYEEEE. V lost 6 bases to trimming and J lost 7 bases; unmatched junction nucleotides: 15. The CDR3 length is 16 residues. The data stem from a study of cytomegalovirus exposure and HLA in healthy donors. In the study overall: Researchers found that about 82% of about 400 genotyped donors fell within the Caucasian-associated ancestry cluster.

The TCR comes from a male donor in good health and CMV-seronegative. The chain uses TRBV5-6 and TRBJ2-5, with 10 bases lining up with TRBD1. Sequenced: PBMCs. The CDR3 protein is CASIQRTGGTIWTQYF. The CDR3 nucleotides read TGTGCCAGCATCCAGCGGACAGGGGGTACGATTTGGACCCAGTACTTC.